This T cell receptor beta chain derives from a study of OX40 agonist ivuxolimab in advanced cancers. Study overall: Those treated in dose escalation had hepatocellular carcinoma, melanoma, renal cell cancer or head and neck cancer.

V was clipped by 5 bases and J by 3 bases, with 14 bases between them. The germline V gene has CDR1 SEHNR and CDR2 FQNEAQ (reference sequence). The CDR3 consists of 15 residues. The table came from immunoSEQ multiplex PCR; TCRdb's copy has only in-frame clones and leaves some out. The sample includes tens of thousands of clones, more than 85% of them seen just once. Blood draws occurred at baseline, cycle 4 day 1, and cycle 7 day 1. Sample: CD4+ or CD8+ T cells sorted from blood, taken in a trial of the OX40 agonist ivuxolimab. This clonotype was obtained from an adult with an advanced solid tumor such as melanoma, head and neck, liver or kidney cancer. This sequence joins TRBV7-9 and TRBJ2-1; D is unclear. CDR3: CASSPPGTGYNEQFF. CDR3 coding DNA: TGTGCCAGCAGCCCCCCGGGTACCGGCTACAATGAGCAGTTCTTC.